These 27 T cell receptor beta chains were all obtained from the same sample, sequenced in a study of T cell changes during pregnancy in multiple sclerosis. The assay was immunoSEQ multiplex PCR, and TCRdb's table has in-frame clones only and misses some. The sample has fewer than 110,000 clones, around 92% seen once. The material was peripheral blood, obtained in the second trimester of pregnancy. The receptors here all came from a female donor with multiple sclerosis, enrolled in a pregnancy study.

This clone was seen just once. V is TRBV28 and J is TRBJ1-2, with D possibly being TRBD1 (5 bases). The CDR3 is 13 amino acids. V was pared by 8 bases and J by 8 bases, with 18 bases between. CDR1 is MDHEN and CDR2 is SYDVKM in the germline V gene. Written as DNA, the CDR3 is TGTGCCAGCGGGTTGTGGGGCGAGTCGGGCTACACCTTC. Translation gives CASGLWGESGYTF.

This chain joins TRBV27 and TRBJ2-5, with D unresolved. The ends were cut back, 5 bases at V and 4 bases at J, with 11 bases in the middle. The germline V gene has CDR1 MNHEY and CDR2 SMNVEV (reference sequence). The CDR3 spans 13 residues. The CDR3 loop is CASSRVLGETQYF. In DNA, the CDR3 is TGTGCCAGCAGTCGGGTCCTGGGAGAGACCCAGTACTTC.

J is TRBJ2-3 and V is TRBV7-8; 9 bases match TRBD2. Losses at the gene ends were 6 bases for V and 5 bases for J; bases not matched to a gene: 12. The CDR3 is made up of 16 amino acids. The V gene's germline CDR1 is SGHVS and CDR2 FQNEAQ. CDR3 in amino acids: CASSPRAGGRGDTQYF. In DNA form, the CDR3 reads TGTGCCAGCAGTCCCAGGGCGGGAGGGCGGGGAGATACGCAGTATTTT.

This chain links TRBV14 with TRBJ2-7, with TRBD2 matching 13 bases. Germline lookup yields CDR1 SGHDN and CDR2 FVKESK. V shed 3 bases, J shed 4 bases, and the junction held 9 bases outside the gene matches. This CDR3 has 17 residues. The CDR3 region is CASSQPGTSGTRYEQYF. CDR3 nucleotides: TGTGCCAGCAGCCAGCCCGGGACTAGCGGGACAAGGTACGAGCAGTACTTC.

The chain couples TRBV5-8 to TRBJ2-3; 9 positions agree with TRBD1. The CDR3 spans 18 residues. CDR1 and CDR2 from the germline V gene are SGHTS and YDEGEE. V dropped 0 bases and J dropped 2; count of bases not matched to a gene: 10. CDR3 in DNA: TGTGCCAGCAGCTTGGGGCCGGGACAGGGCCAATACACAGATACGCAGTATTTT. Amino acid sequence: CASSLGPGQGQYTDTQYF.

The rearrangement links TRBV9 to TRBJ2-1, with 9 bases matching TRBD2. J was trimmed by 10 bases and V by 3 bases; bases with no gene match: 11. CDR3 length equals 15 residues. The germline V gene encodes CDR1 SGDLS and CDR2 YYNGEE. CDR3 DNA sequence: TGTGCCAGCAGCGCGCCGGGACTAGCATCCTCGGAGCAGTTCTTC. Encoded protein: CASSAPGLASSEQFF.

The V call is TRBV27, the J call TRBJ2-1, with 9 bases matching TRBD2. Germline V gene lookup returns CDR1 MNHEY and CDR2 SMNVEV (reference sequence). Trimming removed 6 bases from V and 0 bases from J; junction bases left unmatched: 6. This CDR3 has 16 residues. The CDR3: CASSPLAGSSYNEQFF. In nucleotides, the CDR3 is TGTGCCAGCAGCCCTCTAGCGGGGAGCTCCTACAATGAGCAGTTCTTC.

The rearrangement links TRBV30 to TRBJ1-2; D unresolved. In germline, CDR1 is GTSNPN, CDR2 SVGIG (reference sequence). This CDR3 region has 18 residues. V was clipped by 0 bases and J by 1 base, with 21 bases between them. CDR3 coding DNA: TGTGCCTGGAGTGTACTAGTGGGAAGAACCCAGGTTAACTATGGCTACACCTTC. Protein: CAWSVLVGRTQVNYGYTF.

This clone was observed a single time. V gene TRBV5-5 combines with J gene TRBJ2-7; TRBD1 aligns across 9 bases. The CDR3 consists of 15 residues. V trimming: 5 bases; J trimming: 0 bases; junction bases outside the gene matches: 6. Germline values: CDR1 SGHKS, CDR2 YYEKEE (reference sequence). Here the CDR3 reads CASRLTGGPSYEQYF. The CDR3 DNA is TGTGCCAGCAGGTTGACAGGGGGTCCCTCCTACGAGCAGTACTTC.

The V gene is TRBV4-2, the J gene TRBJ2-7; TRBD1 is a possible D gene (5 bases). The CDR3 is made up of 14 amino acids. Trimming shortened V by 4 bases and J by 3 bases, and 13 bases separated the two germline ends. CDR1 LGHNA and CDR2 YNFKEQ come from the germline V gene. The CDR3: CASSLGQGSYEQYF. In nucleotides, the CDR3 is TGTGCCAGCAGCCTTGGGCAGGGAAGCTACGAGCAGTACTTC.

CDR3: CAISEVVGGTEAFF. The DNA for the CDR3 is TGTGCCATCAGTGAAGTTGTCGGGGGCACTGAAGCTTTCTTT. The J gene is TRBJ1-1, the V gene TRBV10-3; maybe TRBD1 (5 bases). Trimming left V 3 bases short and J 4 bases short, with 12 bases between. Germline CDR1 and CDR2: ENHRY and SYGVKD. CDR3 length: 14 residues.

The chain joins TRBV6-1 to TRBJ2-1, with D possibly TRBD2 on 6 matching bases. CDR3 length: 14 residues. V shed 2 bases and J shed 5 bases, with 10 bases lying between them. CDR1 MNHNS and CDR2 SASEGT come from the germline V gene. CDR3 coding DNA: TGTGCCAGCAGTGAATGGGACTTAAACAATGAGCAGTTCTTC. Translation gives CASSEWDLNNEQFF.

The chain is built from TRBV19 and TRBJ2-1, with 7 bases that match TRBD2. Germline assignment: CDR1 LNHDA and CDR2 SQIVND (reference sequence). V was clipped by 7 bases and J by 6 bases; unmatched bases: 12. This CDR3 region has 15 residues. The DNA of the CDR3 is TGTGCCAGTAACAATGGACTAGGCTCCATCAATGAGCAGTTCTTC. Amino acids: CASNNGLGSINEQFF.

J is TRBJ1-2 and V is TRBV13, with 9 bases lining up with TRBD1. Trimming removed 5 bases from V and 4 bases from J; junction bases left unmatched: 8. This CDR3 comprises 15 residues. Germline CDR1 is PRHDT and CDR2 is FYEKMQ (reference sequence). CDR3 in DNA: TGTGCCAGCAGCGTAACACAGGGGGCAGGCTATGGCTACACCTTC. It encodes CASSVTQGAGYGYTF.

The chain combines TRBV29-1 with TRBJ2-7; D is possibly TRBD1 (5 bases). Germline assignment: CDR1 SQVTM and CDR2 ANQGSEA. The CDR3 runs 14 residues. Deletions cut 6 bases from V and 6 bases from J, with 21 bases between. The CDR3 sequence: CSVSSPGQGGEQYF. The CDR3 DNA sequence: TGCAGCGTAAGCTCGCCCGGACAAGGTGGCGAGCAGTACTTC.

The chain uses TRBV2 and TRBJ1-2; D perhaps matches TRBD1 (5 bases). The V end lost 4 bases, the J end lost 4 bases, and 16 bases lay between the germline ends. CDR1 and CDR2 from the germline V gene are SNHLY and FYNNEI. The CDR3 covers 15 residues. In nucleotides, the CDR3 is TGTGCCAGCAGTGGGGCGGGGGTCAACATCTATGGCTACACCTTC. This encodes CASSGAGVNIYGYTF. The complete variable domain, with remaining parts taken from reference TRBV2 and TRBJ1-2, reads EPEVTQTPSHQVTQMGQEVILRCVPISNHLYFYWYRQILGQKVEFLVSFYNNEISEKSEIFDDQFSVERPDGSNFTLKIRSTKLEDSAMYFCASSGAGVNIYGYTFGSGTRLTVV.

The chain is built from TRBV7-6 and TRBJ2-7; D may be TRBD1 (6 bases). The CDR3 totals 18 residues. CDR1 is SGHVS, CDR2 FNYEAQ, per germline. Trimming took off 0 bases at V and 1 base at J, with 19 bases between the two ends. CDR3 bases: TGTGCCAGCAGCTTAGCACCCCCGACGACAGGACAGTCCTACGAGCAGTACTTC. Translating gives CASSLAPPTTGQSYEQYF.

The chain has TRBV7-2 and TRBJ2-1, with 9 bases matching TRBD2. J gave up 0 bases and V 6 bases, and 3 bases lay outside the gene matches. Germline loops: CDR1 SGHTA, CDR2 FQGNSA. This CDR3 is built from 15 residues. The CDR3 nucleotides read TGTGCCAGCAGTAGCGGGAGAGGCTCCTACAATGAGCAGTTCTTC. As protein: CASSSGRGSYNEQFF. The full variable domain, completed using reference TRBV7-2 and TRBJ2-1, is GAGVSQSPSNKVTEKGKDVELRCDPISGHTALYWYRQSLGQGLEFLIYFQGNSAPDKSGLPSDRFSAERTGGSVSTLTIQRTQQEDSAVYLCASSSGRGSYNEQFFGPGTRLTVL.

This chain connects TRBV6-5 to TRBJ1-4; D possibly corresponds to TRBD1 (5 bases). V shed 4 bases and J shed 2 bases, with 14 bases lying between them. The CDR3 loop spans 16 amino acids. The germline V gene encodes CDR1 MNHEY and CDR2 SVGAGI. The CDR3 nucleotides are TGTGCCAGCAGTTTGGACATCCGGGTCACTAATGAAAAACTGTTTTTT. It codes for CASSLDIRVTNEKLFF.

The chain couples TRBV27 to TRBJ2-3; 11 nucleotides match TRBD2. Losses at the gene ends were 0 bases for V and 0 bases for J; bases not matched to a gene: 5. Germline CDR1 reads MNHEY; CDR2 reads SMNVEV (reference sequence). There are 18 residues in the CDR3. The CDR3 DNA reads TGTGCCAGCAGTTTATCCCAGACTAGCGGGATTAGCACAGATACGCAGTATTTT. It is translated as CASSLSQTSGISTDTQYF.

This chain links TRBV5-6 with TRBJ1-2; 8 bases align to TRBD1. The germline gives CDR1 SGHDT, CDR2 YYEEEE. This CDR3 has 16 residues. The J segment lost 0 bases and the V segment lost 3 bases, leaving 7 bases of the junction unmatched. DNA of the CDR3: TGTGCCAGCAGCTCGGACAGGGAAGGCCCTAACTATGGCTACACCTTC. Amino acids: CASSSDREGPNYGYTF.

The V gene is TRBV27, the J gene TRBJ1-4; D uncertain. V was pared by 3 bases and J by 6 bases, with 14 bases between. The CDR3 is 15 residues long. Germline V gene lookup returns CDR1 MNHEY and CDR2 SMNVEV (reference sequence). Here the CDR3 DNA reads TGTGCCAGCAGTTTGGGAGAGCCTCGTGATGAAAAACTGTTTTTT. Protein sequence: CASSLGEPRDEKLFF.

V and J are TRBV13 and TRBJ1-2; D unresolved. The CDR3 length is 15 residues. Germline V gene sequence: CDR1 PRHDT, CDR2 FYEKMQ (reference sequence). V shed 5 bases and J shed 1 base, with 14 bases lying between them. CDR3 bases: TGTGCCAGCAGCACCCGACGACTGAATAACTATGGCTACACCTTC. Its translation is CASSTRRLNNYGYTF. The full variable domain, rest sourced from reference TRBV13 and TRBJ1-2, is AAGVIQSPRHLIKEKRETATLKCYPIPRHDTVYWYQQGPGQDPQFLISFYEKMQSDKGSIPDRFSAQQFSDYHSELNMSSLELGDSALYFCASSTRRLNNYGYTFGSGTRLTVV.

The chain joins TRBV6-1 to TRBJ2-1, with D perhaps TRBD1 (6 bases). Trimming left V 5 bases short and J 11 bases short, with 13 bases between. The germline V gene encodes CDR1 MNHNS and CDR2 SASEGT. The CDR3 has 12 residues. The CDR3 DNA sequence: TGTGCCAGCAGTAAACTGGACAGCCAGCAGTTCTTC. It is translated as CASSKLDSQQFF.

The chain recombines TRBV28 with TRBJ2-5, with 12 positions matching TRBD2. Trimming removed 3 bases from V and 3 bases from J; junction bases left unmatched: 5. The CDR3 sequence is 16 residues long. CDR1 and CDR2 from the germline V gene are MDHEN and SYDVKM. CDR3 in DNA: TGTGCCAGCAGTTTGACTAGCGGGAGTCCTAAAGAGACCCAGTACTTC. Protein sequence: CASSLTSGSPKETQYF.

The chain recombines TRBV27 with TRBJ1-2, with 7 positions matching TRBD1. Germline CDR1 MNHEY, CDR2 SMNVEV (reference sequence). CDR3 length: 12 amino acids. With V trimmed by 5 bases and J by 8 bases, 5 bases remained unmatched. DNA of the CDR3: TGTGCCAGCAGTCGACAGGGTGGAGGCTACACCTTC. Its translation: CASSRQGGGYTF.

The count of this clone is one. The chain couples TRBV5-6 to TRBJ2-1, with 14 bases that match TRBD2. V lost 4 bases, J lost 2 bases, and 11 bases stayed unmatched. CDR1 and CDR2 (germline): SGHDT, YYEEEE. CDR3 size: 19 residues. As DNA, the CDR3 is TGTGCCAGCAGCGCGAACCCGGGACTAGCGGGAGAAGCCTACAATGAGCAGTTCTTC. Its protein is CASSANPGLAGEAYNEQFF.